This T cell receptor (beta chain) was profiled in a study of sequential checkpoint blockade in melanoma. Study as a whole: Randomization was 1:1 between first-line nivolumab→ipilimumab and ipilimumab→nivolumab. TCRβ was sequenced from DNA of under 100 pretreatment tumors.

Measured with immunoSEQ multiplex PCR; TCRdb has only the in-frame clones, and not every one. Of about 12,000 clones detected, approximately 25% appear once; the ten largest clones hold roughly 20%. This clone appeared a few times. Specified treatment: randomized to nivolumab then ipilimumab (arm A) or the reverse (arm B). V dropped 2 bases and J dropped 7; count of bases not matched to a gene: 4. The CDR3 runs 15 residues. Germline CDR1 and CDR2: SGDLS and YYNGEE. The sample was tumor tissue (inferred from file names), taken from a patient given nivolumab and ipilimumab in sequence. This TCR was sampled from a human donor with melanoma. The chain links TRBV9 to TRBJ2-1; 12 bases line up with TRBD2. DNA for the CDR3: TGTGCCAGCAGCGTCGCCCTAGCGGGGGGGAATGAGCAGTTCTTC. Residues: CASSVALAGGNEQFF.